The source of this TCR beta chain is a study of blood T cell repertoires in COVID-19. The data were produced by immunoSEQ multiplex PCR, yet TCRdb's version contains in-frame clones alone and is incomplete. The repertoire holds around 200,000 clones, with 70% to 90% as singletons. Trimming cost V 7 bases and J 3 bases; bases outside gene matches: 8. CDR1 and CDR2 from the germline V gene are SNHLY and FYNNEI. The CDR3 runs 15 residues. Material: peripheral blood. The V call is TRBV2, the J call TRBJ1-3; 8 bases map to TRBD1. The TCR was taken from a woman older than 75 with acute or convalescent COVID-19. In nucleotides, the CDR3 is TGTGCCAGCAAATACGAGACAGGGGTTGGAAACACCATATATTTT. It codes for CASKYETGVGNTIYF.